Below, one TCR beta chain is given with its context. CDR1 SEHNR and CDR2 FQNEAQ come from the germline V gene (reference sequence). This CDR3 region has 19 residues. The data were taken from a study of T cells expressing NK-cell markers. TCRdb re-called the 5' RACE reads and shows each CDR3 protein once, DNA omitted. This repertoire comprises tens of thousands of distinct CDR3 sequences; its ten largest clones make up roughly 54%. The sequencing sample was made of blood T cells: a sorted CD56 or NKG2C T cell subset, CD4+ or CD8+ T cells, or bulk PBMC T cells (not recorded which). This chain links TRBV7-9 with TRBJ2-6; there is no DNA to check the TCRdb D call of TRBD1. The sequence was collected from a man aged 18-75 years in good health. CDR3 residues: CASSVKMSGAYSGANVLTF.